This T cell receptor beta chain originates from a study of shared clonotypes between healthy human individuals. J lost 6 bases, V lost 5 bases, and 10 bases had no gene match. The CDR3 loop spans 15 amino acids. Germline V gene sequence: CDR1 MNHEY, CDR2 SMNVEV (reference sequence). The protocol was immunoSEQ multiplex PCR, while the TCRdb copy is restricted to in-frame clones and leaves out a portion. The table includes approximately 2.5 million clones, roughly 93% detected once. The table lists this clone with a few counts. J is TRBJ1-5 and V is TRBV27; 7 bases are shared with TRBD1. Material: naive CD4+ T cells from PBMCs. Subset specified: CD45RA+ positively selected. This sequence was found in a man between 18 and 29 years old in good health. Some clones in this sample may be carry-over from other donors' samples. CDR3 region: CASSPDRAESQPQHF. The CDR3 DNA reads TGTGCCAGCAGTCCTGACAGGGCGGAAAGTCAGCCCCAGCATTTT.